The 25 T cell receptor beta chains below come from one sample, sequenced in a study of cytomegalovirus exposure and HLA in healthy donors. Researchers ran the PCR with 60 Vbeta and 13 Jbeta primers. This table comes from immunoSEQ multiplex PCR, and its TCRdb copy is limited to in-frame clones, with some not included. The sample lists 150,000 or so clones, roughly 82% occurring once. Sample: PBMCs. All receptors come from a young woman in good health and CMV-seronegative.

This chain connects TRBV10-3 to TRBJ1-1, with a possible D match to TRBD1 (6 bases). CDR3 size: 15 residues. Germline CDR1 ENHRY, CDR2 SYGVKD. The V end was cut by 4 bases, the J end by 5 bases, with 17 bases between. The CDR3 sequence: CAISGSRGWGTEAFF. The CDR3 DNA reads TGTGCCATCAGTGGTTCCAGGGGCTGGGGGACTGAAGCTTTCTTT.

The V gene is TRBV19, the J gene TRBJ1-1; 9 positions match TRBD1. In germline, CDR1 is LNHDA, CDR2 SQIVND (reference sequence). The V gene end was trimmed by 6 bases and the J gene end by 3 bases; junction bases not matched to a gene: 5. The CDR3 has 14 amino acids. The CDR3 sequence is CASRRRDRDTEAFF. CDR3 bases: TGTGCCAGTAGACGCCGGGACAGGGACACTGAAGCTTTCTTT.

The genes are TRBV6-5 and TRBJ1-6; TRBD1 matches at 7 bases. J gave up 3 bases and V 6 bases, and 2 bases lay outside the gene matches. CDR1 MNHEY and CDR2 SVGAGI come from the germline V gene. There are 14 residues in the CDR3. CDR3 protein: CASRGQFYNSPLHF. CDR3 sequence (DNA): TGTGCCAGCAGGGGACAGTTCTATAATTCACCCCTCCACTTT.

This chain links TRBV6-6 with TRBJ1-2; a possible D gene is TRBD1 (6 bases). The CDR3 length is 15 residues. Trimming shortened V by 2 bases and J by 8 bases, and 18 bases separated the two germline ends. Germline CDR1 MNHNY, CDR2 SVGAGI (reference sequence). CDR3 amino acids: CASSYEDTGPMGYTF. The CDR3 region has the DNA TGTGCCAGCAGTTACGAAGATACAGGGCCTATGGGCTACACCTTC.

The J gene is TRBJ2-7, the V gene TRBV27, with D unclear. There are 16 residues in the CDR3. The germline V gene encodes CDR1 MNHEY and CDR2 SMNVEV (reference sequence). V shed 1 base and J shed 0 bases, with 13 bases lying between them. CDR3 residues: CASSLFALQDSYEQYF. CDR3 coding DNA: TGTGCCAGCAGTTTATTTGCACTACAAGACTCCTACGAGCAGTACTTC.

The chain uses TRBV29-1 and TRBJ2-2; tentatively, D is TRBD1 (6 bases). The CDR3 consists of 15 residues. Trimming left V 1 base short and J 1 base short, with 10 bases between. Germline CDR1 reads SQVTM; CDR2 reads ANQGSEA. CDR3 sequence: CSVEGLGGNTGELFF. CDR3 nucleotides: TGCAGCGTTGAAGGGCTAGGGGGGAACACCGGGGAGCTGTTTTTT.

As concerns this clone: At one end, the junction sequence differs from germline, possibly due to a read error. This chain connects TRBV6-1 to TRBJ2-3; D is undetermined. Looked up from germline, CDR1 is MNHNS and CDR2 is SASEGT. The CDR3 runs 16 residues. The CDR3, as DNA: TGTGCCAGCAGCGAAGACTCGTTTTCTAGCACAGATACGCAGTATTTT. This gives the protein CASSEDSFSSTDTQYF.

J is TRBJ2-1 and V is TRBV30, with TRBD2 matching over 7 bases. The CDR3 is 14 residues long. The J segment lost 2 bases and the V segment lost 0 bases, leaving 1 base of the junction unmatched. In germline, CDR1 is GTSNPN, CDR2 SVGIG (reference sequence). DNA for the CDR3: TGTGCCTGGAGTGTAAGCGGGGCCTACAATGAGCAGTTCTTC. Translation: CAWSVSGAYNEQFF.

Only a few counts were recorded for this clone. The chain joins TRBV5-8 to TRBJ1-4; D is undetermined. V lost 4 bases and J lost 10, with 11 bases in between. From germline, CDR1 is SGHTS and CDR2 YDEGEE. This CDR3 spans 12 amino acids. The CDR3 sequence is CASSDEEVKLFF. The CDR3 nucleotides read TGTGCCAGCAGCGACGAGGAGGTAAAACTGTTTTTT.

Here the CDR3 DNA reads TGTGCCAGCAGGAAGGACTGGATGAACACTGAAGCTTTCTTT. This translates into CASRKDWMNTEAFF. The chain uses TRBV5-4 and TRBJ1-1; unclear D gene. This CDR3 comprises 14 residues. V was pared by 5 bases and J by 0 bases, with 11 bases between. The germline V gene has CDR1 SGHNT and CDR2 YYREEE (reference sequence).

V is TRBV6-1 and J is TRBJ2-2; D is ambiguous. This CDR3 contains 12 residues. V dropped 3 bases and J dropped 6 bases, with 5 bases sitting between them. In germline, CDR1 is MNHNS, CDR2 SASEGT. The CDR3 protein is CASSESPGELFF. The CDR3 DNA sequence: TGTGCCAGCAGTGAGAGCCCCGGGGAGCTGTTTTTT.

The CDR3 loop is CASSGKAGASYNEQFF. The CDR3 DNA follows: TGTGCCAGCAGCGGGAAGGCGGGAGCCTCCTACAATGAGCAGTTCTTC. The rearrangement uses TRBV9 and TRBJ2-1; TRBD2 agrees at 7 bases. Germline V gene data show CDR1 as SGDLS and CDR2 as YYNGEE. CDR3 length equals 16 residues. With 3 bases clipped from V and 0 bases from J, the junction kept 6 bases outside the gene matches.

Concerning this clone itself: One junction end does not reproduce the germline sequence, and a read error may be involved. This chain joins TRBV7-9 and TRBJ2-1; the D gene is possibly TRBD1 (7 bases). Germline lookup yields CDR1 SEHNR and CDR2 FQNEAQ (reference sequence). The CDR3 loop spans 12 amino acids. CDR3 sequence reads: CSRGQEGNEQFF. The CDR3 nucleotides are TGTTCCAGAGGACAGGAGGGCAATGAGCAGTTCTTC.

This rearrangement joins TRBV7-3 to TRBJ2-5; the D gene is possibly TRBD2 (5 bases). The germline V gene has CDR1 SGHTA and CDR2 FQGTGA. CDR3 size: 14 residues. The germline V and J ends were trimmed by 5 bases and 6 bases, with 16 bases remaining between them. The CDR3 DNA reads as TGTGCCAGCAGCCCCGGTCGGGATTCGAAGACCCAGTACTTC. Residues: CASSPGRDSKTQYF. The full variable domain, in which reference TRBV7-3 and TRBJ2-5 provide the parts outside the CDR3, is GAGVSQTPSNKVTEKGKYVELRCDPISGHTALYWYRQSLGQGPEFLIYFQGTGAADDSGLPNDRFFAVRPEGSVSTLKIQRTERGDSAVYLCASSPGRDSKTQYFGPGTRLLVL.

This clone was picked up one time. This chain connects TRBV25-1 to TRBJ2-3, with unresolved D. V lost 1 base to trimming and J lost 4 bases, with 9 bases between them. This CDR3 is 14 amino acids long. Looked up from germline, CDR1 is MGHDK and CDR2 is SYGVNS. The CDR3 region is CASSESPTSDTQYF. CDR3 nucleotide sequence: TGTGCCAGCAGTGAATCGCCGACATCAGATACGCAGTATTTT.

V gene TRBV6-1 combines with J gene TRBJ1-1; 7 bases fit TRBD1. The CDR3 consists of 15 residues. Germline loops: CDR1 MNHNS, CDR2 SASEGT. Trimming cost V 7 bases and J 3 bases; bases outside gene matches: 11. CDR3 DNA sequence: TGTGCCAGCAATACCCCCTGGCAGGGGGACACTGAAGCTTTCTTT. This translates into CASNTPWQGDTEAFF.

The V call is TRBV7-3, the J call TRBJ2-3, with D perhaps matching TRBD1 (5 bases). The V and J ends lost 5 bases and 4 bases respectively, with 19 bases between them. Germline V CDR1 and CDR2: SGHTA, FQGTGA. The CDR3 consists of 16 residues. The CDR3 is CASSQTTRGKADTQYF. The CDR3 coding sequence is TGTGCCAGCAGCCAGACCACAAGGGGAAAGGCAGATACGCAGTATTTT. The complete variable domain, with remaining parts taken from reference TRBV7-3 and TRBJ2-3, reads GAGVSQTPSNKVTEKGKYVELRCDPISGHTALYWYRQSLGQGPEFLIYFQGTGAADDSGLPNDRFFAVRPEGSVSTLKIQRTERGDSAVYLCASSQTTRGKADTQYFGPGTRLTVL.

The J gene is TRBJ1-1, the V gene TRBV6-4, with a possible D match to TRBD1 (5 bases). Germline loops: CDR1 MRHNA, CDR2 SNTAGT. V shed 6 bases and J shed 1 base, with 9 bases lying between them. The CDR3 runs 13 residues. CDR3 nucleotide sequence: TGTGCCAGCAGCCAAGACAGGAACACTGAAGCTTTCTTT. Protein product: CASSQDRNTEAFF.

The chain links TRBV18 to TRBJ1-1; D is perhaps TRBD1 (6 bases). Germline lookup yields CDR1 KGHSH and CDR2 LQKENI. V was pared by 4 bases and J by 3 bases, with 12 bases between. The CDR3 contains 14 residues. CDR3 protein: CASSRQGSDTEAFF. CDR3 in DNA: TGTGCCAGCTCACGGCAGGGGTCAGACACTGAAGCTTTCTTT.

The chain uses TRBV10-3 and TRBJ1-4, with 7 bases matching TRBD1. CDR1 is ENHRY, CDR2 SYGVKD, per germline. V was clipped by 5 bases and J by 7 bases; unmatched bases: 7. CDR3 length: 14 residues. The CDR3 is CAISSPGGGEKLFF. CDR3 DNA: TGTGCCATCAGTTCACCAGGGGGAGGTGAAAAACTGTTTTTT.

The genes are TRBV6-5 and TRBJ1-2; 8 positions match TRBD1. CDR3 length equals 15 residues. In germline, CDR1 is MNHEY, CDR2 SVGAGI. The junction had 11 bases not matched to a gene; V was cut back by 6 bases and J by 5 bases. CDR3 sequence: CASRRPGQDRYGYTF. CDR3 nucleotide sequence: TGTGCCAGCAGACGACCGGGACAGGACCGATATGGCTACACCTTC.

The table lists this clone with many counts. The rearrangement joins TRBV4-1 to TRBJ1-1, with 12 bases that match TRBD1. The V gene end was trimmed by 2 bases and the J gene end by 10 bases; junction bases not matched to a gene: 5. The V gene's germline CDR1 is MGHRA and CDR2 YSYEKL. CDR3 size: 14 residues. In DNA, the CDR3 is TGCGCCAGCAGCCAACCCCGGGACAGGGGGCGAGCTTTCTTT. It is translated as CASSQPRDRGRAFF.

This clone showed up just a few times. V and J are TRBV6-5 and TRBJ2-7; tentative D call: TRBD1 (7 bases). V was shortened by 7 bases and J by 7 bases, with 14 bases between the two germline ends. The germline V gene has CDR1 MNHEY and CDR2 SVGAGI. The CDR3 has 12 residues. The CDR3: CASITGAGEQYF. The CDR3 region has the DNA TGTGCCAGCATAACAGGGGCGGGAGAGCAGTACTTC.

The chain carries TRBV19 and TRBJ1-4; TRBD1 aligns across 7 bases. V shed 6 bases and J 12 bases; nucleotides not matched to a gene: 7. The germline V gene has CDR1 LNHDA and CDR2 SQIVND (reference sequence). The CDR3 runs 12 residues. CDR3 nucleotide sequence: TGTGCCAGTAGGACAGGGAATGAGGAACTGTTTTTT. Translated, it gives CASRTGNEELFF.

V is TRBV7-2 and J is TRBJ1-2, with 7 bases lining up with TRBD1. Germline CDR1 is SGHTA and CDR2 is FQGNSA. This CDR3 spans 15 amino acids. V shed 1 base and J 3 bases; nucleotides not matched to a gene: 5. The CDR3: CASSLGQGNYYGYTF. The DNA of the CDR3 is TGTGCCAGCAGCTTAGGACAGGGTAATTACTATGGCTACACCTTC.